In this sample, the clone carrying this T cell receptor (beta chain) turned up many times. This specimen belongs to a study of T-cell reconstitution after alpha-beta-depleted transplantation in children. Preparation of the TCRbeta library used unique molecular identifiers. TCRdb called the PCR reads again in MiXCR, with one record for every CDR3 protein. The sample lists 600,000 to 700,000 distinct CDR3 sequences, approximately 17% occurring once. The CDR3 totals 17 residues. Germline V lookup: CDR1 DFQATT, CDR2 SNEGSKA (reference sequence). V shed 0 bases and J shed 0 bases, with 14 bases lying between them.

The TCR originated in a human donor who donated a stem cell graft to a child with acute myeloid leukemia. The chain links TRBV20-1 to TRBJ2-2, with TRBD2 as a possible D gene (5 bases). The sequenced sample was PBMCs from the stem cell graft donor, obtained from the stem cell graft. The CDR3 nucleotides are TGCAGTGCTAGAGATAGGAGGCAGCCGTCGAACACCGGGGAGCTGTTTTTT. Amino acids: CSARDRRQPSNTGELFF.